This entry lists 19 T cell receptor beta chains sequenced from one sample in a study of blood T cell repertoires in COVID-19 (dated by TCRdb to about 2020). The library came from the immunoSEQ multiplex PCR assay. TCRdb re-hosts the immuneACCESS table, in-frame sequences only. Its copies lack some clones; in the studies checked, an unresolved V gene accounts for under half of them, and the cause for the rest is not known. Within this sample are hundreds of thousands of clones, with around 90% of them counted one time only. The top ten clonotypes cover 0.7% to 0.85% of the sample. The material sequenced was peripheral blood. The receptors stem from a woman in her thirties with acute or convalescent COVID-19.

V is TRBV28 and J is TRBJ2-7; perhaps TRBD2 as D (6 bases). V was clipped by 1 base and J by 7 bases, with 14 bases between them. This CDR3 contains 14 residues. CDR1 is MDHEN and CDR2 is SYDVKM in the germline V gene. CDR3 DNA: TGTGCCAGCAGTTTATCGGGAGTGGCGGGTGAGCAGTACTTC. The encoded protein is CASSLSGVAGEQYF. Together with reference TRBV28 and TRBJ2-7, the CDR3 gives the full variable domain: DVKVTQSSRYLVKRTGEKVFLECVQDMDHENMFWYRQDPGLGLRLIYFSYDVKMKEKGDIPEGYSVSREKKERFSLILESASTNQTSMYLCASSLSGVAGEQYFGPGTRLTVT.

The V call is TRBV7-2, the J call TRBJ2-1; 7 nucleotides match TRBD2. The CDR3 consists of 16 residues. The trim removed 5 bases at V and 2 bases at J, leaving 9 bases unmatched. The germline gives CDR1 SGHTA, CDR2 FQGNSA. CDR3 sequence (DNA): TGTGCCAGCAGCGCGGACGGCGGGAGAGCCTACAATGAGCAGTTCTTC. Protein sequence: CASSADGGRAYNEQFF.

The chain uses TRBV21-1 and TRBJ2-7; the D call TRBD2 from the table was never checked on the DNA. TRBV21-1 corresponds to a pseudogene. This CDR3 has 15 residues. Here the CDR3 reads CASSNPLGGSYEQYF. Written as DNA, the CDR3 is TGTGCCAGCAGCAACCCGTTGGGAGGGTCATACGAGCAGTACTTC.

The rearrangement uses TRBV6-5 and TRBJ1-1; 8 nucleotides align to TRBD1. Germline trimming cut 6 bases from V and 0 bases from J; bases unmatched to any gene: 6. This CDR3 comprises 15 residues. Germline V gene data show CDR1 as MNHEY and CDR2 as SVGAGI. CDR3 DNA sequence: TGTGCCAGCAGGCCCCCGGGACAGGTGAACACTGAAGCTTTCTTT. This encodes CASRPPGQVNTEAFF.

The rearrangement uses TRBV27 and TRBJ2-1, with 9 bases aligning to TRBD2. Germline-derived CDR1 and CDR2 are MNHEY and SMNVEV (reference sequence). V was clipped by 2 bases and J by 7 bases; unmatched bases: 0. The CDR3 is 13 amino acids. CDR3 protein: CASSLLAGNEQFF. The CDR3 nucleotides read TGTGCCAGCAGTTTACTAGCGGGAAATGAGCAGTTCTTC.

The CDR3 region is CASSSAGTGDQPQHF. The CDR3 DNA follows: TGTGCCAGCAGCTCAGCCGGGACAGGGGATCAGCCCCAGCATTTT. The chain carries TRBV7-2 and TRBJ1-5; TRBD1 matches 10 bases. Germline CDR1 is SGHTA and CDR2 is FQGNSA. V lost 4 bases, J lost 5 bases, and 5 bases stayed unmatched. This CDR3 contains 15 residues.

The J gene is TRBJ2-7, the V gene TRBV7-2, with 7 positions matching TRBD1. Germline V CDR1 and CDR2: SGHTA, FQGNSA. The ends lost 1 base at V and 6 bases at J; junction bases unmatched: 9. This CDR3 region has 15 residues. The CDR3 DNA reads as TGTGCCAGCAGCTTAGAGGGGGCAGGGCGAAGCGAGCAGTACTTC. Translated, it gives CASSLEGAGRSEQYF.

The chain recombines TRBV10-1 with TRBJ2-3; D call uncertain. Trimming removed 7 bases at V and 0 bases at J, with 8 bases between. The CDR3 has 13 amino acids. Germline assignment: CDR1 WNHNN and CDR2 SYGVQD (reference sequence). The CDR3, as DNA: TGCGCCAGCATGGCTTCTAGCACAGATACGCAGTATTTT. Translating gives CASMASSTDTQYF.

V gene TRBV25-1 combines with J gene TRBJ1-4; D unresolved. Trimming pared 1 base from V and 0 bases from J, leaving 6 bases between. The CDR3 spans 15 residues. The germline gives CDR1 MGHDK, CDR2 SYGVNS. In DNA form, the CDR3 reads TGTGCCAGCAGTGAATTGGGCGCAACTAATGAAAAACTGTTTTTT. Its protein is CASSELGATNEKLFF.

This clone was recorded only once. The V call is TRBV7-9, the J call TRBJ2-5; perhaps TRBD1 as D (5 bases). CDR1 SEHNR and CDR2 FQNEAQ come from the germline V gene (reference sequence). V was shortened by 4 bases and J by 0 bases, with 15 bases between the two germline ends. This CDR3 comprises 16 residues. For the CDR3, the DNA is TGTGCCAGCAGCTCTCCCCTGGGGCAGCACCAAGAGACCCAGTACTTC. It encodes CASSSPLGQHQETQYF. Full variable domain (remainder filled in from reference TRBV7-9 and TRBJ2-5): DTGVSQNPRHKITKRGQNVTFRCDPISEHNRLYWYRQTLGQGPEFLTYFQNEAQLEKSRLLSDRFSAERPKGSFSTLEIQRTEQGDSAMYLCASSSPLGQHQETQYFGPGTRLLVL.

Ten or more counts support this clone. CDR3 DNA sequence: TGTGCCAGTAGTATTCGGGGACAGGGGCGAATCTACGAGCAGTACTTC. This codes for CASSIRGQGRIYEQYF. The rearrangement links TRBV19 to TRBJ2-7; 10 nucleotides align to TRBD1. The CDR3 loop spans 16 amino acids. The V gene's germline CDR1 is LNHDA and CDR2 SQIVND (reference sequence). V gave up 3 bases and J gave up 3 bases; unmatched junction bases: 8.

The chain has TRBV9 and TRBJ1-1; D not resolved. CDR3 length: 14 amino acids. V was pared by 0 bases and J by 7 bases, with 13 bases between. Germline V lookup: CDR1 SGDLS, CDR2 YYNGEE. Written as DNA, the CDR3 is TGTGCCAGCAGCGTAGCTCTACAGATCGGTGAAGCTTTCTTT. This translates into CASSVALQIGEAFF. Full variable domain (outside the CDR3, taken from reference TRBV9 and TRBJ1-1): DSGVTQTPKHLITATGQRVTLRCSPRSGDLSVYWYQQSLDQGLQFLIQYYNGEERAKGNILERFSAQQFPDLHSELNLSSLELGDSALYFCASSVALQIGEAFFGQGTRLTVV.

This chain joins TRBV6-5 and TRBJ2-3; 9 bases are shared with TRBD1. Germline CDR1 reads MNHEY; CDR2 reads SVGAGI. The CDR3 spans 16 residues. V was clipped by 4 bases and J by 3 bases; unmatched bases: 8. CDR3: CASSSLQGASTDTQYF. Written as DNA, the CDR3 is TGTGCCAGCAGTTCCCTACAGGGGGCGAGTACAGATACGCAGTATTTT.

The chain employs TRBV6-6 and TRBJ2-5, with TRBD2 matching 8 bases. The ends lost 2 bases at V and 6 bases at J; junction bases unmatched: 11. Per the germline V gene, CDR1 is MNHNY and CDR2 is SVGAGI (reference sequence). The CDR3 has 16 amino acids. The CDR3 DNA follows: TGTGCCAGCAGTTACACGGGAGGGACGGGTCTAAAGACCCAGTACTTC. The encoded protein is CASSYTGGTGLKTQYF.

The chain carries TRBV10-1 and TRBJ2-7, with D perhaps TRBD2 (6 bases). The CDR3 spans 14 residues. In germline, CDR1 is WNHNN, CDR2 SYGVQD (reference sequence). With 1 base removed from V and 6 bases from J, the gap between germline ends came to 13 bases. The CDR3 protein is CASSELGGIGEQYF. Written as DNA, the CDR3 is TGCGCCAGCAGTGAGTTAGGCGGGATAGGCGAGCAGTACTTC.

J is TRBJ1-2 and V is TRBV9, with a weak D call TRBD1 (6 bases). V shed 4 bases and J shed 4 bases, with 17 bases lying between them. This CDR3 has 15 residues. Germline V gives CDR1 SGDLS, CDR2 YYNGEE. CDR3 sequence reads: CASSTGPGTFYGYTF. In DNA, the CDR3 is TGTGCCAGCAGCACAGGTCCCGGGACATTCTATGGCTACACCTTC.

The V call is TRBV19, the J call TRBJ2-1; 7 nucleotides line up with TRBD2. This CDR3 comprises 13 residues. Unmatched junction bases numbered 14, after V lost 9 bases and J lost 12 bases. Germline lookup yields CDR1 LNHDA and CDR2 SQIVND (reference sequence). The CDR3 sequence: CASASAGPFGQFF. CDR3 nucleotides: TGTGCCAGCGCGTCAGCGGGACCCTTTGGGCAGTTCTTC.

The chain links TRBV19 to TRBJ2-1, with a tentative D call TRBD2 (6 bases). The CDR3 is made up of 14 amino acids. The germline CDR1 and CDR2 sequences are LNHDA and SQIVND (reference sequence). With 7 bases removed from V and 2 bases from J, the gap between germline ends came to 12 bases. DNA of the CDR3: TGTGCCAGTAAACGCGGGAATACCTACAATGAGCAGTTCTTC. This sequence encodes CASKRGNTYNEQFF.

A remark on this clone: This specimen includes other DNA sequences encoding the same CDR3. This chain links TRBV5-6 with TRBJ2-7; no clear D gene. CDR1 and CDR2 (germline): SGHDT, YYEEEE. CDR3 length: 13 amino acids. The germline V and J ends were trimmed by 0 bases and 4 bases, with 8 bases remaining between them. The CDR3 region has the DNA TGTGCCAGCAGCTTGGACAGAGAATACGAGCAGTACTTC. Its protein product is CASSLDREYEQYF.